This TCR beta chain was obtained from a study of blood T cell repertoires in COVID-19. Across the study: Material from acute and convalescent COVID-19 was sourced from the United States, Italy and Spain. Sources were T cells, B-cell-depleted T cells, or PBMCs; the material itself was cDNA or gDNA.

The assay was immunoSEQ multiplex PCR, and TCRdb's table has in-frame clones only and misses some. The sample holds roughly 180,000 clones, roughly four fifths seen once. It was during active infection that Seattle patients were enrolled and then longitudinally followed. Germline CDR1 reads MNHEY; CDR2 reads SMNVEV (reference sequence). The CDR3 spans 12 residues. The V end lost 4 bases, the J end lost 8 bases, and 9 bases lay between the germline ends. Material for sequencing was peripheral blood. The chain combines TRBV27 with TRBJ2-1; D remains ambiguous. The source is a woman aged 40 to 55 with COVID-19, enrolled during active disease. CDR3 sequence: CASSSGFDEQFF. In DNA form, the CDR3 reads TGTGCCAGCAGTTCCGGGTTTGATGAGCAGTTCTTC.